The TCR beta chain under discussion was sequenced for a study of shared clonotypes between healthy human individuals. The wider study: Per-donor plates numbered three CD4 naive, three CD4 memory, two CD8 naive and one CD8 memory.

Genomic DNA from each subset was divided evenly over several immunoSEQ plates. Profiling relied on immunoSEQ multiplex PCR, and the TCRdb table lists in-frame clones only, not all of them. Of about 2,500,000 clones listed, approximately 92% are singletons. Deletions cut 2 bases from V and 4 bases from J, with 12 bases between. CDR3 length: 15 residues. Germline V gives CDR1 MNHNY, CDR2 SVGAGI (reference sequence). About this clone itself: Antigen specificity is unknown.

General study findings and limits: For sorted subsets, rarefaction showed incomplete sequencing despite large depth.

Sequenced material: naive CD4+ T cells sorted from blood. Regarding subset: CD45RA+ positively selected. The chain combines TRBV6-6 with TRBJ1-3; D is possibly TRBD1 (5 bases). This TCR was recovered from a man younger than 35 in good health. CDR3 amino acids: CASSYDGGTGNTIYF. The CDR3 DNA sequence: TGTGCCAGCAGTTACGATGGGGGGACCGGAAACACCATATATTTT.